This T cell receptor (beta chain) stems from a study of early T cells in non-severe SARS-CoV-2 infection. Overall study context: Sequenced bulk RNA came from whole blood that was unsorted, and chains were unpaired.

Individual cDNA molecules were tagged with unique molecular identifiers, the study reported. TCRdb reprocessed the 5' RACE reads via MiXCR and lists one record per CDR3 protein. The sample lists about 49,000 distinct CDR3 sequences, 10% to 15% seen once, with approximately 2.5% in the top ten. Trimming took 6 bases from V and 7 from J, leaving 12 bases between them. CDR3 size: 11 residues. Germline CDR1 and CDR2: DFQATT and SNEGSKA (reference sequence). Only a few counts were recorded for this clonotype. This clonotype originated in an adult who was a healthcare worker with PCR-confirmed SARS-CoV-2 infection or an uninfected control (not recorded which). The rearrangement joins TRBV20-1 to TRBJ1-1; D might be TRBD1 (5 bases). Here the sequenced sample was whole blood, taken at baseline. DNA of the CDR3: TGCAGTGCCATAAGGGGTCTTGAAGCTTTCTTT. Amino acids: CSAIRGLEAFF.